This TCR beta chain appears in the sequencing data of a study of technical replicates of blood from a handful of donors. Method: immunoSEQ multiplex PCR; TCRdb's copy keeps in-frame clones and lacks some. The sample holds roughly 62,000 clones, 91% seen once. This CDR3 region has 14 residues. The V gene is TRBV12-2, the J gene TRBJ1-3; the D call of TRBD1 is as the table states it, not checked on the DNA. TRBV12-2 is marked as a pseudogene. The sample comprised PBMCs. The origin of this receptor is a human donor in good health. Some clones in this sample may be carry-over from other donors' samples. CDR3 DNA sequence: TGTGCAAGTCGCTCAAAGGGGACTGGAAACACCATATATTTT. Protein: CASRSKGTGNTIYF.